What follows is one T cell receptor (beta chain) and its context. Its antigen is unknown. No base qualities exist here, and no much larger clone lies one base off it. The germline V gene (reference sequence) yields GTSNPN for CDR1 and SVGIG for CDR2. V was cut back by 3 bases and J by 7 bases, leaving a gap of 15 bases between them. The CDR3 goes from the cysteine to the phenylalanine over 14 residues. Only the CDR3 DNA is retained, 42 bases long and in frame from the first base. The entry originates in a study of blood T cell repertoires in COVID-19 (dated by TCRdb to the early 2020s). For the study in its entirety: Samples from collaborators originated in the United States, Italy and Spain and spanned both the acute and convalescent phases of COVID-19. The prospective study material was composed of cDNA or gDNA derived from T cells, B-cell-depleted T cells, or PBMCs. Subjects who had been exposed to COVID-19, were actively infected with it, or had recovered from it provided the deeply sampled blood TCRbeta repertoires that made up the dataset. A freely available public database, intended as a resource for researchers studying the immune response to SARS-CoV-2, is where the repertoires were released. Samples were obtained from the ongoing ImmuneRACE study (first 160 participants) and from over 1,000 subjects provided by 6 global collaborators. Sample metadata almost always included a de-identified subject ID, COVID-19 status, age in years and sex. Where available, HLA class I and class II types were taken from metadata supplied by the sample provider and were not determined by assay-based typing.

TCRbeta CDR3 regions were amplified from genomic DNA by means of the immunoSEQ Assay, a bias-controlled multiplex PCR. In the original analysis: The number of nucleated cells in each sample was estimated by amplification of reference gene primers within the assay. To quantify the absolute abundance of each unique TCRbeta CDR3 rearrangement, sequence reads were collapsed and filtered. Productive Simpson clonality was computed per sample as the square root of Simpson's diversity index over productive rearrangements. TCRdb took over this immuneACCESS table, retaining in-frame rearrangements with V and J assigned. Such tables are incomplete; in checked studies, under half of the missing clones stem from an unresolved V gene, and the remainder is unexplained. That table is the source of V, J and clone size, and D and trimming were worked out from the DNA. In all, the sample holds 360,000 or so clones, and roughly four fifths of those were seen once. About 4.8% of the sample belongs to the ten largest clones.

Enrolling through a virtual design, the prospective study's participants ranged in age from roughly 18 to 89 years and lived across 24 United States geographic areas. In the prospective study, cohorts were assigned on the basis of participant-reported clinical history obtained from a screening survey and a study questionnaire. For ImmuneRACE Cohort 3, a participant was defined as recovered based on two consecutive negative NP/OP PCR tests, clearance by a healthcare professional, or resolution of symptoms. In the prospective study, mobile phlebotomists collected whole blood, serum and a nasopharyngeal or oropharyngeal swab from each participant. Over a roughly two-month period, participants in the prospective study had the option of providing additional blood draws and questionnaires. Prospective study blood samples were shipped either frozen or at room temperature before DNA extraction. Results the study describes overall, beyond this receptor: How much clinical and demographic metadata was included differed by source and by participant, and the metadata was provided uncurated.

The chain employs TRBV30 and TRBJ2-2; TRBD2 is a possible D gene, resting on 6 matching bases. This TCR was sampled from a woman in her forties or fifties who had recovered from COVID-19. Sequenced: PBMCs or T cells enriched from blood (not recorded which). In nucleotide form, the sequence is TGTGCCTGGAGAACGGGAGCAAGGGTCGGGGAGCTGTTTTTT. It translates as CAWRTGARVGELFF.